This passage covers 9 T cell receptor beta chains from one sample sequenced in a study of identical twins. TCRdb called the 5' RACE reads again in MiXCR, with one record for every CDR3 protein. In the table there are fewer than 550,000 distinct CDR3 sequences, roughly 15% of which are singletons. These data are also associated with another study on yellow fever vaccine responses in identical twins.

Material for sequencing was CD4+ T cells sorted from blood. The source is a woman under 30 in good health.

This chain links TRBV7-9 with TRBJ2-2; D is undetermined. The CDR3 consists of 16 residues. Germline CDR1 reads SEHNR; CDR2 reads FQNEAQ (reference sequence). Trimming cost V 3 bases and J 5 bases, with 16 bases left between them. The CDR3 loop reads CASSFGPAQRTGELFF. As DNA, the CDR3 is TGTGCCAGCAGCTTTGGACCAGCGCAGCGAACCGGGGAGCTGTTTTTT. Combining the CDR3 with reference TRBV7-9 and TRBJ2-2 gives the whole variable domain DTGVSQNPRHKITKRGQNVTFRCDPISEHNRLYWYRQTLGQGPEFLTYFQNEAQLEKSRLLSDRFSAERPKGSFSTLEIQRTEQGDSAMYLCASSFGPAQRTGELFFGEGSRLTVL.

This clonotype has just a few counts. J is TRBJ2-7 and V is TRBV3-1; D is unclear. V was clipped by 2 bases and J by 1 base, with 12 bases between them. CDR1 and CDR2 from the germline V gene are LGHDT and YNNKEL (reference sequence). The CDR3 is 15 residues long. This CDR3 reads CASSQQHKDSYEQYF. The CDR3 DNA reads as TGTGCCAGCAGCCAACAGCATAAGGATTCCTACGAGCAGTACTTC.

CDR3 residues: CASSLPSDHEQYF. The CDR3 DNA reads as TGTGCCAGCAGCTTACCTAGCGACCACGAGCAGTACTTC. The gene calls are TRBV7-8 and TRBJ2-7, with D tentatively TRBD2 (6 bases). Germline V lookup: CDR1 SGHVS, CDR2 FQNEAQ. This CDR3 has 13 amino acids. Trimming pared 2 bases from V and 5 bases from J, leaving 10 bases between.

The genes are TRBV20-1 and TRBJ1-3; the match to TRBD1 covers 7 bases. V trimming: 3 bases; J trimming: 4 bases; junction bases outside the gene matches: 6. This CDR3 is 14 amino acids long. Germline V gene data show CDR1 as DFQATT and CDR2 as SNEGSKA (reference sequence). The CDR3 DNA is TGCAGTGCTAGGTCTACAGGGGCCGGAAACACCATATATTTT. Its protein is CSARSTGAGNTIYF.

This clonotype was detected a few times. The DNA of the CDR3 is TGTGCCATCTGGGACAGGGGTAATTCACCCCTCCACTTT. Amino acid sequence: CAIWDRGNSPLHF. V and J are TRBV12-3 or TRBV12-4 and TRBJ1-6, with 10 bases fitting TRBD1. The CDR3 is 13 amino acids. V shed 10 bases, J shed 6 bases, and the junction held 3 bases outside the gene matches.

Here the CDR3 reads CSARGPAEAYNEQFF. CDR3 coding DNA: TGCAGTGCTAGAGGCCCAGCGGAAGCCTACAATGAGCAGTTCTTC. The chain uses TRBV20-1 and TRBJ2-1, with D maybe TRBD2 (5 bases). V was trimmed by 1 base and J by 2 bases, leaving 12 bases between them. The germline V gene has CDR1 DFQATT and CDR2 SNEGSKA (reference sequence). The CDR3 spans 15 residues.

This clonotype was seen a few times. The chain recombines TRBV24-1 with TRBJ1-2; D is uncertain. The CDR3 is 11 amino acids. V shed 10 bases and J shed 3 bases, with 8 bases lying between them. Germline V lookup: CDR1 KGHDR, CDR2 SFDVKD. The CDR3 DNA sequence: TGTGCCACAAATTGGGACTATGGCTACACCTTC. It specifies CATNWDYGYTF.

This chain joins TRBV20-1 and TRBJ2-3; 10 bases line up with TRBD2. The CDR3 loop spans 16 amino acids. V gave up 5 bases and J gave up 2 bases; unmatched junction bases: 10. CDR1 is DFQATT, CDR2 SNEGSKA, per germline (reference sequence). CDR3 sequence (DNA): TGCAGTGCTCTCCGCATAGCGGGGGGCCTCACAGATACGCAGTATTTT. This translates into CSALRIAGGLTDTQYF.

The chain is built from TRBV11-3 and TRBJ2-3; tentative D call: TRBD1 (6 bases). CDR3 length equals 15 residues. Germline values: CDR1 SGHNT, CDR2 YENEEA. With 5 bases removed from V and 1 base from J, the gap between germline ends came to 13 bases. Written as DNA, the CDR3 is TGTGCCAGCAGCCAGTCCAGACAGGGCACAGATACGCAGTATTTT. Translation gives CASSQSRQGTDTQYF. The whole variable domain, filled in from reference TRBV11-3 and TRBJ2-3, reads EAGVVQSPRYKIIEKKQPVAFWCNPISGHNTLYWYLQNLGQGPELLIRYENEEAVDDSQLPKDRFSAERLKGVDSTLKIQPAELGDSAVYLCASSQSRQGTDTQYFGPGTRLTVL.